The clone carrying this T cell receptor beta chain was detected a few times. Antigen specificity is unknown. This sample stems from a study of blood T cells in healthy people across ages. Combining a sample-barcoded 5' primer with a J-beta primer mix, a second PCR ran for 7 to 11 cycles. MiXCR, applied by TCRdb to the 5' RACE reads, yields one record per CDR3 protein. Of 540,000 or so distinct CDR3 sequences listed, about 45% were seen once; the top ten hold just under 25%. The CDR3 covers 11 residues. The germline V and J ends were trimmed by 1 base and 5 bases, with 2 bases remaining between them. Germline values: CDR1 ENHRY, CDR2 SYGVKD. Individuals who donated were healthy Caucasians from Russia aged roughly 6 to 90. Per individual sample, total RNA of at least 5.5 micrograms was extracted. General study results and limits: Both higher diversity and more naive CD4+ cells marked long-lived donors when set against aged donors.

The rearrangement uses TRBV10-3 and TRBJ1-1; D gene ambiguous. This clonotype was obtained from an elderly man in good health. Material: blood. The CDR3 loop reads CAISEFTEAFF. CDR3 DNA: TGTGCCATCAGTGAGTTTACTGAAGCTTTCTTT.